The clone carrying this TCR beta chain was counted ten times or more. Its antigen remains unidentified. CDR3 size: 12 residues. V lost 4 bases and J 1 base, leaving 6 bases between the germline ends. In germline, CDR1 is GTSNPN, CDR2 SVGIG (reference sequence). Building of the TCR beta libraries involved iRepertoire HTBI primers and Arm-PCR of CDR3 regions. TCRdb re-derived calls from the multiplex PCR reads in MiXCR, one entry per CDR3 protein. The table has hundreds of thousands of distinct CDR3 sequences, roughly a sixth seen once; the top ten hold 25% to 30%. These data come from a study of regulatory T cells in long-lasting Graves disease. Time point described: newly diagnosed GD, antithyroid drugs for less than 3 months. RNA from PBMCs was the source of the TCR library. General study points: Peripheral blood alone, not thyroid tissue, underwent study. Persistent patients shared more public clonotypes (2,741) than newly diagnosed patients (about 1,000).

These records were also assigned to another study, of T cells in Graves' hyperthyroidism and ophthalmopathy. This second study notes: TCR CDR3 underwent first-round RT-PCR with the HTBI primer set.

The source material was peripheral blood mononuclear cells (PBMCs), sampled at new diagnosis, from a patient treated with antithyroid drugs. This receptor was taken from a man aged 40-49 years with Graves disease. The chain uses TRBV30 and TRBJ2-3, with D hard to call. The CDR3 DNA follows: TGTGCCTGGATACCACGCACAGATACGCAGTATTTT. This translates into CAWIPRTDTQYF.